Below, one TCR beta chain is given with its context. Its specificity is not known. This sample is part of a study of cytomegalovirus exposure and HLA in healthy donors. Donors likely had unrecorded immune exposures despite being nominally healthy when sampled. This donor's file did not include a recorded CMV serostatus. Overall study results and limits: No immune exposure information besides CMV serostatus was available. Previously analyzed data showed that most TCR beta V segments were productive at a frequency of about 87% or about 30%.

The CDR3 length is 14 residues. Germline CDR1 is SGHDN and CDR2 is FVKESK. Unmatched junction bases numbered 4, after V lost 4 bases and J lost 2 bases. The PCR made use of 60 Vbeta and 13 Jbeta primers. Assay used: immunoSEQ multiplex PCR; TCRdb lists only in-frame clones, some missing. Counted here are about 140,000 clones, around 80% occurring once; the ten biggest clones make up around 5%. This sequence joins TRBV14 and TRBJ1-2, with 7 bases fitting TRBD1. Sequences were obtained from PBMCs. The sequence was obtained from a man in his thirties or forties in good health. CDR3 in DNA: TGTGCCAGCAGCCCGGACAGGATCAACTATGGCTACACCTTC. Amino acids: CASSPDRINYGYTF.